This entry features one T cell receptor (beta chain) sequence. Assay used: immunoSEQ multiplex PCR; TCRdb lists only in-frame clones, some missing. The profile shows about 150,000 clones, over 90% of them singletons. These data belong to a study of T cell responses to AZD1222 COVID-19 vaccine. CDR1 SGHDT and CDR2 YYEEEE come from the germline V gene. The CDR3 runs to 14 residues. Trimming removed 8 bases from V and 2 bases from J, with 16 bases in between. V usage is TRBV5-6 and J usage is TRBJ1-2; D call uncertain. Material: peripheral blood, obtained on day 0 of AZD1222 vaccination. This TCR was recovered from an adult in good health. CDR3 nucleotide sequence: TGTGCCAGTAGATTACTCAAAGCGAACTATGGCTACACCTTC. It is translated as CASRLLKANYGYTF.